The text below deals with one T cell receptor beta chain. Its antigen is undetermined. The data were obtained in a study of naive and memory T cell subsets. Regarding the study as a whole: Naive repertoires, especially CD8, held a few larger clonotypes, possibly memory cells re-expressing CD45RA.

CMV status came from CD4+ IFNgamma after overnight CMV lysate stimulation. Both TRBC1 and TRBC2 were covered by a beta constant-region primer of two equimolar oligonucleotides. Nested alpha and beta constant-region primers with the SP2 primer drove four PCR rounds on ligated cDNA. TCRdb reprocessed the UMI-ligation and nested PCR reads via MiXCR and lists one record per CDR3 protein. The sample contains about 150,000 distinct CDR3 sequences, roughly 22% of which appear only once. The J segment lost 6 bases and the V segment lost 4 bases, leaving 17 bases of the junction unmatched. This CDR3 has 17 amino acids. The germline V gene has CDR1 MDHEN and CDR2 SYDVKM.

The sequence was obtained from a human donor in good health. Sequenced: naive CD4+ T cells from blood. The chain couples TRBV28 to TRBJ2-7, with 8 bases lining up with TRBD1. The CDR3 DNA follows: TGTGCCAGCAGTTCTAGTCTGAAGGACAGGGTTAAGAGCGAGCAGTACTTC. Its translation is CASSSSLKDRVKSEQYF.